These 20 T cell receptor beta chains share one sample of origin, sequenced in a study of cytotoxic CD8 clonotypes in ibrutinib-treated CLL. The protocol was immunoSEQ multiplex PCR, while the TCRdb copy is restricted to in-frame clones and leaves out a portion. Among roughly 170,000 clones listed, 84% were seen once. The source was PBMCs, collected after 24 months of ibrutinib treatment. These TCRs come from a human donor with chronic lymphocytic leukemia.

The CDR3 region has the DNA TGTGCCAGTGGGATGAGTTGGCCCCAGTACTTC. It is translated as CASGMSWPQYF. V usage is TRBV25-1 and J usage is TRBJ2-5; no definite D call. Trimming cost V 9 bases and J 9 bases, with 14 bases left between them. This CDR3 comprises 11 residues. CDR1 and CDR2 from the germline V gene are MGHDK and SYGVNS.

The genes are TRBV7-2 and TRBJ1-1; 9 bases match TRBD1. The trim removed 5 bases at V and 1 base at J, leaving 2 bases unmatched. This CDR3 contains 14 residues. Germline V gives CDR1 SGHTA, CDR2 FQGNSA. As DNA, the CDR3 is TGTGCCAGCAGCACGGACAGGGGGAACACTGAAGCTTTCTTT. The encoded protein is CASSTDRGNTEAFF.

The J gene is TRBJ2-7, the V gene TRBV19; TRBD1 aligns across 8 bases. Germline CDR1 reads LNHDA; CDR2 reads SQIVND (reference sequence). There are 14 residues in the CDR3. V gave up 5 bases and J gave up 4 bases; unmatched junction bases: 7. The CDR3 is CASSRDRGSYEQYF. CDR3 nucleotides: TGTGCCAGTAGTCGAGACAGGGGTTCATACGAGCAGTACTTC.

The rearrangement joins TRBV4-3 to TRBJ1-4; 8 bases agree with TRBD1. J gave up 2 bases and V 1 base, and 18 bases lay outside the gene matches. Germline CDR1 LGHNA, CDR2 YSLEER. The CDR3 loop spans 21 amino acids. This chain's CDR3 is CASSQGLGGRGPEWTNEKLFF. The CDR3 region has the DNA TGCGCCAGCAGCCAAGGCTTGGGGGGCAGGGGGCCTGAATGGACTAATGAAAAACTGTTTTTT.

This clone was seen just once. This chain connects TRBV19 to TRBJ2-1, with D possibly being TRBD2 (6 bases). Per the germline V gene, CDR1 is LNHDA and CDR2 is SQIVND (reference sequence). V lost 5 bases and J 7 bases, leaving 12 bases between the germline ends. CDR3 length equals 13 residues. CDR3 DNA: TGTGCCAGTAGTCTAAATCGGGGGAATGAGCAGTTCTTC. It codes for CASSLNRGNEQFF.

The CDR3 nucleotides read TGTGCCAGCAGCCCGAGGGGGTCCTATGGCTACACCTTC. Translation: CASSPRGSYGYTF. The chain links TRBV7-2 to TRBJ1-2; D perhaps matches TRBD1 (6 bases). This CDR3 has 13 amino acids. V was shortened by 5 bases and J by 4 bases, with 11 bases between the two germline ends. Germline loops: CDR1 SGHTA, CDR2 FQGNSA.

This clone was observed a single time. This chain joins TRBV6-1 and TRBJ2-6; weak D call: TRBD1 (6 bases). In germline, CDR1 is MNHNS, CDR2 SASEGT. V was shortened by 7 bases and J by 4 bases, with 14 bases between the two germline ends. This CDR3 is 15 amino acids long. CDR3 in amino acids: CASKRGSSGANVLTF. The CDR3 DNA reads as TGTGCCAGCAAAAGGGGGTCTTCCGGGGCCAACGTCCTGACTTTC.

The chain has TRBV18 and TRBJ2-1; D gene ambiguous. V gave up 3 bases and J gave up 9 bases, with 9 bases separating them. The germline gives CDR1 KGHSH, CDR2 LQKENI. The CDR3 covers 12 residues. CDR3 amino acids: CASSPTWAEQFF. CDR3 DNA: TGTGCCAGCTCACCCACCTGGGCTGAGCAGTTCTTC.

This clone was detected only a few times. The V and J genes are TRBV29-1 and TRBJ2-5; 11 bases fit TRBD2. V shed 4 bases and J 4 bases; nucleotides not matched to a gene: 2. The germline CDR1 and CDR2 sequences are SQVTM and ANQGSEA. The CDR3 loop spans 13 amino acids. CDR3 amino acids: CSVVAGGPETQYF. The DNA of the CDR3 is TGCAGCGTTGTAGCGGGAGGGCCAGAGACCCAGTACTTC.

The chain links TRBV5-1 to TRBJ2-3, with D uncertain. The CDR3 loop spans 14 amino acids. CDR1 is SGHRS, CDR2 YFSETQ, per germline. Trimming took 2 bases from V and 1 from J, leaving 8 bases between them. This CDR3 reads CASSFSAGTDTQYF. CDR3 sequence (DNA): TGCGCCAGCAGCTTCTCGGCGGGCACAGATACGCAGTATTTT. The variable domain in full, with the rest retrieved from reference TRBV5-1 and TRBJ2-3, is KAGVTQTPRYLIKTRGQQVTLSCSPISGHRSVSWYQQTPGQGLQFLFEYFSETQRNKGNFPGRFSGRQFSNSRSEMNVSTLELGDSALYLCASSFSAGTDTQYFGPGTRLTVL.

The chain employs TRBV19 and TRBJ2-4; no definite D call. The germline gives CDR1 LNHDA, CDR2 SQIVND (reference sequence). Trimming removed 5 bases at V and 10 bases at J, with 6 bases between. The CDR3 covers 10 residues. CDR3: CASSAEIQYF. For the CDR3, the DNA is TGTGCCAGTAGTGCGGAAATTCAGTACTTC.

V usage is TRBV9 and J usage is TRBJ2-1; 8 bases map to TRBD1. Germline trimming cut 2 bases from V and 6 bases from J; bases unmatched to any gene: 1. The germline V gene encodes CDR1 SGDLS and CDR2 YYNGEE. The CDR3 consists of 13 residues. The CDR3: CASSVDRGNEQFF. The CDR3, as DNA: TGTGCCAGCAGCGTTGACAGGGGCAATGAGCAGTTCTTC. Filled out from reference TRBV9 and TRBJ2-1, the complete variable domain reads DSGVTQTPKHLITATGQRVTLRCSPRSGDLSVYWYQQSLDQGLQFLIQYYNGEERAKGNILERFSAQQFPDLHSELNLSSLELGDSALYFCASSVDRGNEQFFGPGTRLTVL.

The rearrangement uses TRBV6-6 and TRBJ1-1; D is undetermined. The V and J ends lost 4 bases and 0 bases respectively, with 9 bases between them. The CDR3 is 14 amino acids. Germline CDR1 and CDR2: MNHNY and SVGAGI (reference sequence). The CDR3 loop reads CASSSGSLNTEAFF. CDR3 coding DNA: TGTGCCAGCAGTTCCGGGTCTCTGAACACTGAAGCTTTCTTT.

V is TRBV19 and J is TRBJ1-2; no clear D. Germline V gives CDR1 LNHDA, CDR2 SQIVND (reference sequence). The CDR3 is 13 amino acids. Trimming took 8 bases from V and 2 from J, leaving 12 bases between them. DNA for the CDR3: TGTGCCAGTGGGAAGGGTTGGAACTATGGCTACACCTTC. Its protein is CASGKGWNYGYTF.

V and J are TRBV7-9 and TRBJ1-2; no definite D call. V was shortened by 2 bases and J by 4 bases, with 17 bases between the two germline ends. Germline CDR1 and CDR2: SEHNR and FQNEAQ (reference sequence). The CDR3 sequence is 16 residues long. CDR3 bases: TGTGCCAGCAGCTTACTTACCATGACCACTACCTATGGCTACACCTTC. Its translation is CASSLLTMTTTYGYTF. Variable domain in full (rest from reference TRBV7-9 and TRBJ1-2): DTGVSQNPRHKITKRGQNVTFRCDPISEHNRLYWYRQTLGQGPEFLTYFQNEAQLEKSRLLSDRFSAERPKGSFSTLEIQRTEQGDSAMYLCASSLLTMTTTYGYTFGSGTRLTVV.

This clone appeared a single time. This chain links TRBV5-1 with TRBJ2-5; weak D call: TRBD2 (7 bases). CDR3 length equals 15 residues. Germline CDR1 reads SGHRS; CDR2 reads YFSETQ. V lost 3 bases and J 4 bases, leaving 16 bases between the germline ends. The CDR3: CASSSLWGGRETQYF. The CDR3, as DNA: TGCGCCAGCAGCTCCTTATGGGGGGGCCGAGAGACCCAGTACTTC.

The table lists this clone with a count of one. V is TRBV6-4 and J is TRBJ2-1; D unclear. Looked up from germline, CDR1 is MRHNA and CDR2 is SNTAGT. Trimming shortened V by 0 bases and J by 4 bases, and 10 bases separated the two germline ends. This CDR3 is built from 15 residues. CDR3 sequence reads: CASSDSFGPYNEQFF. As DNA, the CDR3 is TGTGCCAGCAGTGACTCGTTCGGCCCTTACAATGAGCAGTTCTTC.

This clone turned up a few times. The gene calls are TRBV27 and TRBJ2-7; a weak D match, TRBD1 (6 bases). With 8 bases removed from V and 5 bases from J, the gap between germline ends came to 19 bases. Looked up from germline, CDR1 is MNHEY and CDR2 is SMNVEV (reference sequence). The CDR3 loop spans 14 amino acids. This CDR3 is CASYRAGERHEQYF. The CDR3 DNA sequence: TGTGCCAGCTATCGGGCAGGGGAACGGCACGAGCAGTACTTC.

The CDR3 DNA sequence: TGTGCCAGCAGCTTAGTACGGGGAATGAACACTGAAGCTTTCTTT. Protein: CASSLVRGMNTEAFF. This chain links TRBV7-8 with TRBJ1-1; D call uncertain. CDR1 is SGHVS and CDR2 is FQNEAQ in the germline V gene. The CDR3 extends over 15 amino acids. V lost 1 base and J 0 bases, leaving 9 bases between the germline ends.

The chain uses TRBV7-2 and TRBJ2-3, with 9 bases matching TRBD2. Trimming at V came to 1 base and at J to 0 bases, leaving 5 bases not matched to a gene. The CDR3 loop spans 17 amino acids. Germline V gene lookup returns CDR1 SGHTA and CDR2 FQGNSA. The CDR3 sequence is CASSLGPSGASTDTQYF. CDR3 nucleotides: TGTGCCAGCAGCTTAGGGCCTAGCGGGGCTAGCACAGATACGCAGTATTTT.